The 11 T cell receptor beta chains listed next were all sequenced from one sample in a study of Graves' ophthalmopathy and Graves' hyperthyroidism. Amplifying from RNA transcripts, the study obtained TCR beta CDR3 regions. Second-round multiplex PCR followed a first-round RT-PCR using HTBI primers. TCRdb reprocessed the multiplex PCR reads with MiXCR, giving one entry per CDR3 protein. Of about 620,000 distinct CDR3 sequences in the sample, about a fifth were seen once. The sample comprised peripheral blood. The source of these receptors is a woman between 18 and 29 years old with stable Graves' hyperthyroidism. Some clones in this sample may be carry-over from other donors' samples.

CDR3 residues: CASNRVRSTGANVLTF. The DNA for the CDR3 is TGTGCCAGCAACAGGGTACGAAGTACTGGGGCCAACGTCCTGACTTTC. The J gene is TRBJ2-6, the V gene TRBV6-1, with D tentatively TRBD1 (6 bases). Per the germline V gene, CDR1 is MNHNS and CDR2 is SASEGT. The CDR3 runs to 16 residues. V was cut by 7 bases and J by 2 bases, with 15 bases left in between.

The sample holds many counts of this clonotype. This chain uses TRBV12-5 with TRBJ2-7; D remains ambiguous. The ends were cut back, 0 bases at V and 0 bases at J, with 15 bases in the middle. The CDR3 spans 17 residues. Germline lookup yields CDR1 LGHNT and CDR2 FRNRAP. The CDR3 is CASGLVRWTPSSYEQYF. DNA for the CDR3: TGTGCTAGTGGTTTGGTACGGTGGACCCCGAGCTCCTACGAGCAGTACTTC.

The table lists this clonotype with many counts. The V call is TRBV7-9, the J call TRBJ2-7, with TRBD1 matching 8 bases. V shed 2 bases and J 3 bases; nucleotides not matched to a gene: 6. The CDR3 totals 15 residues. Germline CDR1 is SEHNR and CDR2 is FQNEAQ (reference sequence). The CDR3 nucleotides read TGTGCCAGCAGCTTACGAGGACAGGGAGGCTACGAGCAGTACTTC. Protein: CASSLRGQGGYEQYF.

The CDR3 nucleotides are TGTGCCAGCTCACCATCCGGGACAGGGAGTCCCTATGGCTACACCTTC. It specifies CASSPSGTGSPYGYTF. The chain employs TRBV18 and TRBJ1-2, with 9 positions matching TRBD1. The CDR3 length is 16 residues. V lost 2 bases, J lost 4 bases, and 8 bases stayed unmatched. Per germline, CDR1 KGHSH and CDR2 LQKENI.

This sequence joins TRBV28 and TRBJ1-3; no clear D. The CDR3 runs 14 residues. Germline V gives CDR1 MDHEN, CDR2 SYDVKM. V was pared by 6 bases and J by 4 bases, with 13 bases between. CDR3 protein: CASSLAVGGNTIYF. CDR3 DNA sequence: TGTGCCAGCAGCTTGGCGGTGGGGGGAAACACCATATATTTT.

There are many counts of this clonotype. The chain employs TRBV12-3 or TRBV12-4 and TRBJ1-2; the D gene is possibly TRBD1 (6 bases). The CDR3 runs to 12 residues. The germline V and J ends were trimmed by 3 bases and 8 bases, with 10 bases remaining between them. CDR3 DNA: TGTGCCAGCAGTTTTCACGGGGGCGGCTACACCTTC. Protein sequence: CASSFHGGGYTF.

This clonotype was counted ten times or more. The chain has TRBV2 and TRBJ1-1; D perhaps matches TRBD1 (5 bases). V was cut by 3 bases and J by 10 bases, with 9 bases left in between. The CDR3 spans 11 residues. Germline V lookup: CDR1 SNHLY, CDR2 FYNNEI. The CDR3 is CASSDREGAFF. CDR3 bases: TGTGCCAGCAGTGACAGGGAAGGAGCTTTCTTT. The full variable domain, completed using reference TRBV2 and TRBJ1-1, is EPEVTQTPSHQVTQMGQEVILRCVPISNHLYFYWYRQILGQKVEFLVSFYNNEISEKSEIFDDQFSVERPDGSNFTLKIRSTKLEDSAMYFCASSDREGAFFGQGTRLTVV.

There are a few counts of this clonotype. The gene calls are TRBV12-3 or TRBV12-4 and TRBJ1-1; D gene ambiguous. This CDR3 comprises 14 residues. The V end lost 6 bases, the J end lost 3 bases, and 14 bases lay between the germline ends. The DNA for the CDR3 is TGTGCCAGCAGAGAAAGGGTCTCGGACACTGAAGCTTTCTTT. Translation gives CASRERVSDTEAFF.

The rearrangement uses TRBV7-2 and TRBJ2-7; 7 bases agree with TRBD2. Germline CDR1 SGHTA, CDR2 FQGNSA. CDR3 length: 15 amino acids. The trim removed 4 bases at V and 1 base at J, leaving 7 bases unmatched. CDR3 loop: CASSSRGSTSYEQYF. The CDR3 bases are TGTGCCAGCAGCTCGCGGGGGAGTACGTCCTACGAGCAGTACTTC. The variable domain in full, completed from reference TRBV7-2 and TRBJ2-7, reads GAGVSQSPSNKVTEKGKDVELRCDPISGHTALYWYRQSLGQGLEFLIYFQGNSAPDKSGLPSDRFSAERTGGSVSTLTIQRTQQEDSAVYLCASSSRGSTSYEQYFGPGTRLTVT.

Many counts were recorded for this clonotype. The chain has TRBV28 and TRBJ1-4; possible D gene TRBD1, 5 bases. The CDR3 spans 13 residues. Germline CDR1 reads MDHEN; CDR2 reads SYDVKM. Trimming removed 5 bases at V and 7 bases at J, with 11 bases between. DNA for the CDR3: TGTGCCAGCAGTCCCCCACAGGTTGAAAAACTGTTTTTT. This translates into CASSPPQVEKLFF.

This clonotype was counted at least ten times. V gene TRBV5-1 combines with J gene TRBJ1-1, with D uncertain. V was shortened by 2 bases and J by 0 bases, with 8 bases between the two germline ends. Germline CDR1 is SGHRS and CDR2 is YFSETQ. This CDR3 has 14 residues. This CDR3 is CASSFWQMNTEAFF. As DNA, the CDR3 is TGCGCCAGCAGCTTTTGGCAGATGAACACTGAAGCTTTCTTT. Combining the CDR3 with reference TRBV5-1 and TRBJ1-1 gives the whole variable domain KAGVTQTPRYLIKTRGQQVTLSCSPISGHRSVSWYQQTPGQGLQFLFEYFSETQRNKGNFPGRFSGRQFSNSRSEMNVSTLELGDSALYLCASSFWQMNTEAFFGQGTRLTVV.